Reported below is one TCR beta chain. Antigen unknown. The data stem from a study of post-analysis software for immune sequencing data. Study overall: Secondary progressive, relapsing-remitting and progressive-relapsing multiple sclerosis were among the included disease courses.

General study points: By F measure, strong co-clustering occurred among samples prepared in the same batch. Normalized Chao1 diversity in multiple sclerosis patients fell significantly below that of controls.

TCR beta libraries were prepared from cDNA with unique molecular identifiers. T cells numbering roughly 0.95 to 10 million yielded approximately 500,000 cDNA molecules. TCRdb re-derived calls from the PCR reads in MiXCR, one entry per CDR3 protein. There are 750,000 to 900,000 distinct CDR3 sequences in the sample; approximately 44% occur only once, and around 4.7% lies in the top ten. This TCR derives from a girl under 18 with multiple sclerosis. The sequenced sample consisted of blood.

Here the CDR3 reads CATSRARLEWNEQFF. The CDR3 DNA follows: TGTGCCACCAGCAGAGCCCGACTAGAGTGGAATGAGCAGTTCTTC. This chain joins TRBV15 and TRBJ2-1; D is perhaps TRBD2 (6 bases). The CDR3 length is 15 residues. Germline CDR1 reads LNHNV; CDR2 reads YYDKDF (reference sequence). V lost 1 base, J lost 7 bases, and 14 bases lay in between.